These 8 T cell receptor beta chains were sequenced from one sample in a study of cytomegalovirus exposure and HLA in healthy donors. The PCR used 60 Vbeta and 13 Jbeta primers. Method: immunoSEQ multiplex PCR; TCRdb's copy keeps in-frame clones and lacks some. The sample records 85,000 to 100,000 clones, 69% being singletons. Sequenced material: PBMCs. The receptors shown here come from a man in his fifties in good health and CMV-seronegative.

The DNA of the CDR3 is TGCGCCAGCAGCTCACAGGGGGGAGGTCAGCCCCAGCATTTT. Protein product: CASSSQGGGQPQHF. The V call is TRBV5-1, the J call TRBJ1-5; 8 positions match TRBD1. Germline-derived CDR1 and CDR2 are SGHRS and YFSETQ. V dropped 3 bases and J dropped 6; count of bases not matched to a gene: 5. The CDR3 spans 14 residues.

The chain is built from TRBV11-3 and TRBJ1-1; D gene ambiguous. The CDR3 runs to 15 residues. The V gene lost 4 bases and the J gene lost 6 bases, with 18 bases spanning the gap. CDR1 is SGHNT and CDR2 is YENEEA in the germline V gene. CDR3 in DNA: TGTGCCAGCAGCTCCGAGGGTCTCGGGATATCTGAAGCTTTCTTT. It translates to CASSSEGLGISEAFF.

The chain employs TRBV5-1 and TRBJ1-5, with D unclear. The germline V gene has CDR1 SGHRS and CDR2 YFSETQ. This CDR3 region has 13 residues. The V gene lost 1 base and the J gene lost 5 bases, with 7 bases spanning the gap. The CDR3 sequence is CASSLIPDQPQHF. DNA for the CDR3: TGCGCCAGCAGCTTGATCCCCGATCAGCCCCAGCATTTT. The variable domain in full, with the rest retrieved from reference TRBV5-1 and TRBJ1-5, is KAGVTQTPRYLIKTRGQQVTLSCSPISGHRSVSWYQQTPGQGLQFLFEYFSETQRNKGNFPGRFSGRQFSNSRSEMNVSTLELGDSALYLCASSLIPDQPQHFGDGTRLSIL.

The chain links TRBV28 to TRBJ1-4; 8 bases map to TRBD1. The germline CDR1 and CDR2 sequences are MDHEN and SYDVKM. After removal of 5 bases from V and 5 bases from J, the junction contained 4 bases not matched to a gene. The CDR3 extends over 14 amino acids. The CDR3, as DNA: TGTGCCAGCAGTATGACAGGGGTCAATGAAAAACTGTTTTTT. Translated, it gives CASSMTGVNEKLFF.

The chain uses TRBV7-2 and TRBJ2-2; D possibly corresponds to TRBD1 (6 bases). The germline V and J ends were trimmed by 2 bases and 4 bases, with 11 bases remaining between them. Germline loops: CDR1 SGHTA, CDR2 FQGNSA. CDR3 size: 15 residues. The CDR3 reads CASSLQQGTTGELFF. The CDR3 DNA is TGTGCCAGCAGCTTACAACAGGGCACCACCGGGGAGCTGTTTTTT.

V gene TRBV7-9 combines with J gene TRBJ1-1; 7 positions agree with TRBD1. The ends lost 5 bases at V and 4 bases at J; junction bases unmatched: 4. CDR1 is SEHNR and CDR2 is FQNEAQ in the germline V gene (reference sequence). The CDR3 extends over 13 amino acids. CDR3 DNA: TGTGCCAGCAGCCGACAGGGACCCACTGAAGCTTTCTTT. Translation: CASSRQGPTEAFF. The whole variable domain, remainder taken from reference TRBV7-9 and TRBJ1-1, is DTGVSQNPRHKITKRGQNVTFRCDPISEHNRLYWYRQTLGQGPEFLTYFQNEAQLEKSRLLSDRFSAERPKGSFSTLEIQRTEQGDSAMYLCASSRQGPTEAFFGQGTRLTVV.

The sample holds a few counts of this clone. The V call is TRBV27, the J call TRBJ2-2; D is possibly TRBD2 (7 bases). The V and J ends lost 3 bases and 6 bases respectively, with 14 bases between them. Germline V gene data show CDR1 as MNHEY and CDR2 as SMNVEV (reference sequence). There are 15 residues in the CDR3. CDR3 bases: TGTGCCAGCAGTTTGGGGGGGGGCGCGGCCGGGGAGCTGTTTTTT. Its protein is CASSLGGGAAGELFF.

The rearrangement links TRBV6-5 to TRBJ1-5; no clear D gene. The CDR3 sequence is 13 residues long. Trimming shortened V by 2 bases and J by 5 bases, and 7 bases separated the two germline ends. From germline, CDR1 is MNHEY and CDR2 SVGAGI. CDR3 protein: CASSYRGDQPQHF. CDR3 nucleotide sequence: TGTGCCAGCAGTTACCGGGGTGATCAGCCCCAGCATTTT.